Below, one TCR beta chain is given with its context. The antigen is unknown. These data are taken from a study of cytomegalovirus exposure and HLA in healthy donors. This CDR3 is 12 amino acids long. Germline lookup yields CDR1 KGHSH and CDR2 LQKENI. J was trimmed by 6 bases and V by 3 bases; bases with no gene match: 1. Study observations and caveats: Among the CMV-associated chains, a few were confirmed in vitro as specific for CMV antigens. Per published reports, the classifier diagnosed cytomegalovirus status with high specificity and sensitivity.

Profiling relied on immunoSEQ multiplex PCR, and the TCRdb table lists in-frame clones only, not all of them. The sample has fewer than 90,000 clones, 85% to 95% seen once. Sequencing was done on a sample of PBMCs. The chain uses TRBV18 and TRBJ1-2; TRBD1 agrees at 7 bases. This clonotype was obtained from a woman in her late teens or twenties in good health and CMV-seronegative. The CDR3 sequence is CASSPTGNGYTF. DNA of the CDR3: TGTGCCAGCTCACCGACAGGGAATGGCTACACCTTC.